Below, 20 T cell receptor beta chains from the same sample are listed, as sequenced in a study of blood T cell repertoires in COVID-19 (dated by TCRdb to the early 2020s). Libraries were built with the immunoSEQ multiplex PCR assay. TCRdb took over this immuneACCESS table, retaining in-frame rearrangements with V and J assigned. Such tables are incomplete; in checked studies, under half of the missing clones stem from an unresolved V gene, and the remainder is unexplained. A total of 110,000 or so clones appear in this sample, roughly nine tenths of them only once. The top ten hold about 8% of the sample. The material sequenced was peripheral blood. The source is an older man who had recovered from COVID-19.

V is TRBV5-1 and J is TRBJ2-7; 7 bases match TRBD1. CDR3 length: 15 residues. Germline loops: CDR1 SGHRS, CDR2 YFSETQ. V dropped 0 bases and J dropped 2; count of bases not matched to a gene: 5. The CDR3 DNA reads TGCGCCAGCAGCTTGGTAGGGACAGCCGCCTACGAGCAGTACTTC. Translated, it gives CASSLVGTAAYEQYF.

The gene calls are TRBV4-1 and TRBJ1-4; D gene uncertain. Germline values: CDR1 MGHRA, CDR2 YSYEKL. V shed 4 bases and J shed 6 bases, with 12 bases lying between them. CDR3 size: 14 residues. CDR3 nucleotides: TGCGCCAGCAGCCTCTCGGGGAGGGATGAAAAACTGTTTTTT. As protein: CASSLSGRDEKLFF.

This clone has only a few counts. The chain carries TRBV5-6 and TRBJ1-1; no reliable D call. Between the trimmed V and J ends, which lost 3 bases and 7 bases, there was a span of 13 bases. Germline CDR1 and CDR2: SGHDT and YYEEEE. The CDR3 contains 13 residues. The CDR3 sequence is CASSSEGRGEAFF. In DNA form, the CDR3 reads TGTGCCAGCAGCTCCGAAGGGCGGGGTGAAGCTTTCTTT.

The chain employs TRBV7-2 and TRBJ1-2; D unclear. Germline CDR1 and CDR2: SGHTA and FQGNSA. Trimming removed 5 bases from V and 5 bases from J, with 15 bases in between. The CDR3 has 14 amino acids. This chain's CDR3 is CASSPRRARYGYTF. CDR3 sequence (DNA): TGTGCCAGCAGCCCCAGGAGGGCTCGGTATGGCTACACCTTC.

The chain has TRBV28 and TRBJ1-5; 7 bases align to TRBD1. The V gene's germline CDR1 is MDHEN and CDR2 SYDVKM. Trimming removed 4 bases from V and 4 bases from J; junction bases left unmatched: 7. The length of the CDR3 is 15 residues. The CDR3 sequence: CASSWHRGDNQPQHF. In nucleotides, the CDR3 is TGTGCCAGCAGTTGGCACAGGGGAGATAATCAGCCCCAGCATTTT.

This clone has only one observation. This rearrangement joins TRBV7-8 to TRBJ1-1; perhaps TRBD1 as D (5 bases). There are 17 residues in the CDR3. Germline assignment: CDR1 SGHVS and CDR2 FQNEAQ. Between the trimmed V and J ends, which lost 1 base and 0 bases, there was a span of 15 bases. In DNA, the CDR3 is TGTGCCAGCAGCTTAGAAGGTATAGGGGCCATGAACACTGAAGCTTTCTTT. Translating gives CASSLEGIGAMNTEAFF.

V usage is TRBV4-3 and J usage is TRBJ1-2; D unclear. Germline V gene sequence: CDR1 LGHNA, CDR2 YSLEER. There are 14 residues in the CDR3. V was pared by 0 bases and J by 6 bases, with 11 bases between. CDR3 nucleotide sequence: TGCGCCAGCAGCCAAGATCGAGGGTTAGATGGCTACACCTTC. Translation: CASSQDRGLDGYTF.

As DNA, the CDR3 is TGCGCCAGCAGCGAACAGGGGGCCCATGGCTACACCTTC. Amino acids: CASSEQGAHGYTF. This chain uses TRBV5-1 with TRBJ1-2; 9 bases match TRBD1. CDR3 length equals 13 residues. Germline V gene lookup returns CDR1 SGHRS and CDR2 YFSETQ. J was trimmed by 6 bases and V by 4 bases; bases with no gene match: 4.

This chain uses TRBV12-3 or TRBV12-4 with TRBJ2-1, with TRBD1 as a possible D gene (5 bases). V lost 9 bases and J lost 3, with 12 bases in between. The CDR3 runs 13 residues. The CDR3 DNA reads as TGTGCCAGTAGACAGTACCACTACAATGAGCAGTTCTTC. Its translation is CASRQYHYNEQFF.

This clone was observed a single time. The V and J genes are TRBV5-5 and TRBJ2-4; no clear D gene. Trimming took off 0 bases at V and 8 bases at J, with 9 bases between the two ends. The CDR3 loop spans 13 amino acids. Per the germline V gene, CDR1 is SGHKS and CDR2 is YYEKEE (reference sequence). The CDR3 here is CASSLAQYHIQYF. The DNA of the CDR3 is TGTGCCAGCAGCTTGGCACAGTACCACATTCAGTACTTC.

V usage is TRBV7-8 and J usage is TRBJ2-1; TRBD2 aligns across 7 bases. The V and J ends lost 1 base and 3 bases, in that order; junction bases with no gene match: 3. This CDR3 region has 15 residues. CDR1 and CDR2 from the germline V gene are SGHVS and FQNEAQ. The CDR3 is CASSLGTSLYNEQFF. The CDR3, as DNA: TGTGCCAGCAGCTTAGGGACTAGTCTCTACAATGAGCAGTTCTTC.

J is TRBJ2-3 and V is TRBV19; 8 nucleotides agree with TRBD2. Germline CDR1 reads LNHDA; CDR2 reads SQIVND (reference sequence). This CDR3 region has 13 residues. The trim removed 5 bases at V and 5 bases at J, leaving 3 bases unmatched. CDR3 DNA: TGTGCCAGTAGTCAAGGGACTAGAGATACGCAGTATTTT. Amino acids: CASSQGTRDTQYF.

As for this clone: An end of the junction differs from the germline gene, which may be a read error. V gene TRBV5-4 combines with J gene TRBJ1-2; 9 bases are a match to TRBD1. Germline loops: CDR1 SGHNT, CDR2 YYREEE (reference sequence). The CDR3 extends over 16 amino acids. As DNA, the CDR3 is TGTGCCAGCACCTTGGGGGGGGACAGGGAATCCTATGGCTACACCTTC. Protein sequence: CASTLGGDRESYGYTF.

The V call is TRBV20-1, the J call TRBJ2-1; possibly TRBD2 for D (6 bases). This CDR3 comprises 12 residues. CDR1 and CDR2 (germline): DFQATT, SNEGSKA (reference sequence). The ends were cut back, 3 bases at V and 5 bases at J, with 8 bases in the middle. The CDR3 sequence: CSASRENNEQFF. Written as DNA, the CDR3 is TGCAGTGCTAGTCGGGAGAACAATGAGCAGTTCTTC.

In its sample, this clone was seen once. The rearrangement joins TRBV28 to TRBJ1-1; D is perhaps TRBD1 (6 bases). CDR1 is MDHEN, CDR2 SYDVKM, per germline. This CDR3 has 14 residues. Deletions cut 6 bases from V and 6 bases from J, with 17 bases between. CDR3 coding DNA: TGTGCCAGCAGGCCACAGGGAGAGGGCGCTGAAGCTTTCTTT. Encoded protein: CASRPQGEGAEAFF.

The chain links TRBV28 to TRBJ1-1; maybe TRBD1 (5 bases). CDR3 length: 15 amino acids. Per the germline V gene, CDR1 is MDHEN and CDR2 is SYDVKM. V lost 4 bases and J 5 bases, leaving 17 bases between the germline ends. The CDR3 sequence: CASSYRDLGRTEAFF. The CDR3 DNA follows: TGTGCCAGCAGTTACCGGGACCTCGGGAGGACTGAAGCTTTCTTT.

V is TRBV18 and J is TRBJ1-3, with D tentatively TRBD1 (6 bases). The CDR3 loop spans 17 amino acids. CDR1 is KGHSH and CDR2 is LQKENI in the germline V gene. V gave up 2 bases and J gave up 4 bases, with 18 bases separating them. The CDR3 DNA reads TGTGCCAGCTCACCAGTTCAGGGGCGCCTGGCAGGAAACACCATATATTTT. Amino acid sequence: CASSPVQGRLAGNTIYF. The full variable domain, its missing parts supplied by reference TRBV18 and TRBJ1-3, is NAGVMQNPRHLVRRRGQEARLRCSPMKGHSHVYWYRQLPEEGLKFMVYLQKENIIDESGMPKERFSAEFPKEGPSILRIQQVVRGDSAAYFCASSPVQGRLAGNTIYFGEGSWLTVV.

The chain couples TRBV6-6 to TRBJ1-6; TRBD1 matches 7 bases. V lost 4 bases and J lost 9; bases outside the gene matches: 3. Germline CDR1 MNHNY, CDR2 SVGAGI (reference sequence). The CDR3 sequence is 13 residues long. CDR3 in amino acids: CASSSAGGSPLHF. DNA of the CDR3: TGTGCCAGCAGTTCGGCAGGGGGTTCACCCCTCCACTTT.

This clone has a single count. V usage is TRBV5-4 and J usage is TRBJ2-1, with 7 bases lining up with TRBD2. The length of the CDR3 is 14 residues. Losses at the gene ends were 7 bases for V and 8 bases for J; bases not matched to a gene: 12. Germline CDR1 SGHNT, CDR2 YYREEE (reference sequence). The CDR3 DNA follows: TGTGCCAGCTCCGAGGCGAGACTAGCCCATGAGCAGTTCTTC. Encoded protein: CASSEARLAHEQFF. Using reference TRBV5-4 and TRBJ2-1 for the parts outside the CDR3, the full variable domain is ETGVTQSPTHLIKTRGQQVTLRCSSQSGHNTVSWYQQALGQGPQFIFQYYREEENGRGNFPPRFSGLQFPNYSSELNVNALELDDSALYLCASSEARLAHEQFFGPGTRLTVL.

There are a few counts of this clone. The chain joins TRBV5-5 to TRBJ1-3; D gene ambiguous. Trimming pared 0 bases from V and 5 bases from J, leaving 12 bases between. The germline V gene has CDR1 SGHKS and CDR2 YYEKEE (reference sequence). CDR3 length: 15 amino acids. CDR3 amino acids: CASSLEPTQRNTIYF. CDR3 DNA: TGTGCCAGCAGCTTGGAACCAACACAGCGAAACACCATATATTTT.